The next 31 T cell receptor beta chains were all read from a single sample in a study of cytomegalovirus exposure and HLA in healthy donors. Both 60 Vbeta primers and 13 Jbeta primers went into the PCR. Generated by immunoSEQ multiplex PCR, the TCRdb table keeps only in-frame clones and is missing some. The data contain around 190,000 clones, 60% to 85% of them singletons. The sequenced material came from PBMCs. The receptor set was obtained from a man aged 35 to 55 in good health and CMV-seronegative.

This CDR3 is CASSQEGVGNNEQFF. In DNA form, the CDR3 reads TGCGCCAGCAGCCAAGAGGGCGTCGGTAACAATGAGCAGTTCTTC. The genes are TRBV4-1 and TRBJ2-1; D unclear. CDR1 MGHRA and CDR2 YSYEKL come from the germline V gene. The V gene lost 0 bases and the J gene lost 5 bases, with 11 bases spanning the gap. The CDR3 is 15 amino acids.

This rearrangement joins TRBV7-9 to TRBJ1-1, with D uncertain. V lost 1 base and J lost 0, with 9 bases in between. The CDR3 covers 15 residues. The germline CDR1 and CDR2 sequences are SEHNR and FQNEAQ (reference sequence). The CDR3 sequence: CASSLGTGLNTEAFF. CDR3 DNA: TGTGCCAGCAGCTTAGGAACGGGATTGAACACTGAAGCTTTCTTT.

The chain joins TRBV29-1 to TRBJ2-7; 8 bases map to TRBD2. Germline V gene data show CDR1 as SQVTM and CDR2 as ANQGSEA. CDR3 size: 14 residues. V lost 2 bases to trimming and J lost 6 bases; unmatched junction nucleotides: 9. The CDR3 here is CSVESDSGMVEQYF. In nucleotides, the CDR3 is TGCAGCGTTGAATCCGATAGCGGGATGGTCGAGCAGTACTTC.

The rearrangement joins TRBV7-9 to TRBJ2-7; TRBD1 agrees at 7 bases. The CDR3 totals 14 residues. V was pared by 7 bases and J by 0 bases, with 6 bases of the junction left unmatched. Germline-derived CDR1 and CDR2 are SEHNR and FQNEAQ (reference sequence). CDR3 nucleotides: TGTGCCAGCAACTCCGGGACAGCCTCCTACGAGCAGTACTTC. This codes for CASNSGTASYEQYF.

This rearrangement joins TRBV2 to TRBJ1-3; D remains unclear. V was shortened by 2 bases and J by 4 bases, with 12 bases between the two germline ends. Germline lookup yields CDR1 SNHLY and CDR2 FYNNEI. This CDR3 contains 15 residues. The chain's CDR3 is CASSERESAGNTIYF. CDR3 DNA: TGTGCCAGCAGTGAAAGGGAGTCAGCGGGAAACACCATATATTTT. Together with reference TRBV2 and TRBJ1-3, the CDR3 gives the full variable domain: EPEVTQTPSHQVTQMGQEVILRCVPISNHLYFYWYRQILGQKVEFLVSFYNNEISEKSEIFDDQFSVERPDGSNFTLKIRSTKLEDSAMYFCASSERESAGNTIYFGEGSWLTVV.

The chain joins TRBV19 to TRBJ2-5; TRBD1 aligns across 7 bases. This CDR3 is built from 13 residues. After removal of 4 bases from V and 5 bases from J, the junction contained 4 bases not matched to a gene. Germline V lookup: CDR1 LNHDA, CDR2 SQIVND (reference sequence). CDR3 in amino acids: CASSRQGWETQYF. CDR3 nucleotides: TGTGCCAGTAGTAGACAGGGCTGGGAGACCCAGTACTTC.

This chain uses TRBV5-1 with TRBJ2-7, with a tentative D call TRBD2 (5 bases). V was shortened by 4 bases and J by 3 bases, with 5 bases between the two germline ends. This CDR3 has 11 amino acids. From germline, CDR1 is SGHRS and CDR2 YFSETQ. CDR3: CASSEGYEQYF. The DNA of the CDR3 is TGCGCCAGCAGCGAGGGCTACGAGCAGTACTTC.

This clone was found once. The chain recombines TRBV15 with TRBJ1-5; D remains ambiguous. Germline values: CDR1 LNHNV, CDR2 YYDKDF (reference sequence). V was clipped by 0 bases and J by 3 bases, with 9 bases between them. The CDR3 spans 15 residues. The CDR3 sequence: CATSRDSGDNQPQHF. The CDR3 DNA reads TGTGCCACCAGCAGAGATTCGGGAGACAATCAGCCCCAGCATTTT. Full variable domain (remainder filled in from reference TRBV15 and TRBJ1-5): DAMVIQNPRYQVTQFGKPVTLSCSQTLNHNVMYWYQQKSSQAPKLLFHYYDKDFNNEADTPDNFQSRRPNTSFCFLDIRSPGLGDTAMYLCATSRDSGDNQPQHFGDGTRLSIL.

The J gene is TRBJ1-1, the V gene TRBV19; 8 bases match TRBD1. This CDR3 spans 16 amino acids. CDR1 and CDR2 (germline): LNHDA, SQIVND (reference sequence). V lost 5 bases and J lost 1; bases outside the gene matches: 9. CDR3 nucleotides: TGTGCCAGTAGTTTTCTCTCGGGACAGGCGAACACTGAAGCTTTCTTT. Its translation: CASSFLSGQANTEAFF.

The chain couples TRBV7-9 to TRBJ1-2; no firm D call. Germline loops: CDR1 SEHNR, CDR2 FQNEAQ (reference sequence). Trimming shortened V by 5 bases and J by 0 bases, and 10 bases separated the two germline ends. The CDR3 runs to 14 residues. CDR3 loop: CASSQTPSNYGYTF. CDR3 DNA sequence: TGTGCCAGCAGCCAAACACCCTCTAACTATGGCTACACCTTC.

About this clone itself: At the DNA level, this CDR3 is encoded by other sequences in the same sample as well. The chain employs TRBV4-3 and TRBJ2-2, with a possible D match to TRBD1 (5 bases). From germline, CDR1 is LGHNA and CDR2 YSLEER. The germline V and J ends were trimmed by 4 bases and 3 bases, with 18 bases remaining between them. The CDR3 consists of 17 residues. The CDR3 reads CASSPFAIAGYTGELFF. DNA for the CDR3: TGCGCCAGCAGCCCCTTTGCGATAGCAGGGTACACCGGGGAGCTGTTTTTT.

Concerning this clone: Relative to the germline gene, one junction end is altered; a read error may explain this. The chain combines TRBV5-4 with TRBJ1-3; perhaps TRBD1 as D (6 bases). Looked up from germline, CDR1 is SGHNT and CDR2 is YYREEE (reference sequence). The CDR3 covers 13 residues. In nucleotides, the CDR3 is TGTGCCAGCAGCTTGGCTGGCGGTAGGCCAGGGGATTTT. Residues: CASSLAGGRPGDF.

The chain employs TRBV5-1 and TRBJ2-3, with 8 bases lining up with TRBD1. The CDR3 has 14 residues. The ends lost 5 bases at V and 2 bases at J; junction bases unmatched: 4. Looked up from germline, CDR1 is SGHRS and CDR2 is YFSETQ. The chain's CDR3 is CASSSDRATDTQYF. In nucleotides, the CDR3 is TGCGCCAGCAGTTCGGACAGGGCCACAGATACGCAGTATTTT.

The chain is built from TRBV5-1 and TRBJ1-2; D possibly corresponds to TRBD1 (5 bases). This CDR3 contains 13 residues. Germline CDR1 SGHRS, CDR2 YFSETQ. Trimming removed 4 bases from V and 8 bases from J, with 15 bases in between. For the CDR3, the DNA is TGCGCCAGCAGCCCTCAGGGATCTGAGGGCTACACCTTC. It encodes CASSPQGSEGYTF.

The chain uses TRBV27 and TRBJ2-7, with 10 bases identical to TRBD1. The J segment lost 7 bases and the V segment lost 6 bases, leaving 12 bases of the junction unmatched. Germline CDR1 is MNHEY and CDR2 is SMNVEV (reference sequence). This CDR3 has 15 amino acids. CDR3 nucleotide sequence: TGTGCCAGCAGCCCGACAGGGGGCCCCTTTGGGGAGCAGTACTTC. Its translation: CASSPTGGPFGEQYF.

The genes are TRBV6-5 and TRBJ1-6; maybe TRBD1 (6 bases). CDR1 and CDR2 (germline): MNHEY, SVGAGI. This CDR3 comprises 14 residues. V lost 7 bases to trimming and J lost 9 bases, with 16 bases between them. CDR3 in DNA: TGTGCCAGCACGGCAGGGGCGGATGGTTCACCCCTCCACTTT. Protein: CASTAGADGSPLHF.

This clone has just one count. The rearrangement joins TRBV7-8 to TRBJ1-1; D call uncertain. The V gene lost 0 bases and the J gene lost 1 base, with 12 bases spanning the gap. Germline CDR1 SGHVS, CDR2 FQNEAQ. The CDR3 length is 16 residues. CDR3 region: CASSLARNLPNTEAFF. The CDR3 DNA reads TGTGCCAGCAGCTTAGCGAGGAACTTACCGAACACTGAAGCTTTCTTT.

The rearrangement links TRBV10-1 to TRBJ2-7; D is possibly TRBD2 (5 bases). The CDR3 runs 14 residues. V lost 2 bases to trimming and J lost 7 bases, with 15 bases between them. The germline V gene encodes CDR1 WNHNN and CDR2 SYGVQD (reference sequence). CDR3 sequence (DNA): TGCGCCAGCAGTGAGGAGGGCCTTTCAAGAGAGCAGTACTTC. It yields the protein CASSEEGLSREQYF.

The chain links TRBV7-9 to TRBJ2-7, with D perhaps TRBD1 (5 bases). V lost 5 bases and J 6 bases, leaving 17 bases between the germline ends. CDR3 length equals 14 residues. In germline, CDR1 is SEHNR, CDR2 FQNEAQ (reference sequence). The CDR3 coding sequence is TGTGCCAGCAGCGCCGACAGTAGGACAAGCGAGCAGTACTTC. Protein sequence: CASSADSRTSEQYF.

The chain couples TRBV10-3 to TRBJ1-1; TRBD1 matches 10 bases. With V trimmed by 4 bases and J by 1 base, 9 bases remained unmatched. CDR1 and CDR2 from the germline V gene are ENHRY and SYGVKD. CDR3 length equals 17 residues. CDR3 sequence: CAISGGDRGRKNTEAFF. Here the CDR3 DNA reads TGTGCCATCAGTGGTGGTGACAGGGGGCGTAAGAACACTGAAGCTTTCTTT.

The chain combines TRBV11-3 with TRBJ1-1, with D perhaps matching TRBD1 (5 bases). Looked up from germline, CDR1 is SGHNT and CDR2 is YENEEA. CDR3 length equals 13 residues. V was cut by 4 bases and J by 2 bases, with 8 bases left in between. CDR3 bases: TGTGCCAGCAGCTCAGGGTCAAACACTGAAGCTTTCTTT. Its protein is CASSSGSNTEAFF.

This chain links TRBV7-8 with TRBJ1-6; a possible D gene is TRBD1 (5 bases). Germline CDR1 reads SGHVS; CDR2 reads FQNEAQ. Trimming shortened V by 0 bases and J by 9 bases, and 15 bases separated the two germline ends. This CDR3 is 16 amino acids long. The CDR3 protein is CASSLAYQGGGSPLHF. The CDR3 DNA follows: TGTGCCAGCAGCTTAGCGTACCAGGGTGGCGGTTCACCCCTCCACTTT.

This clone occurred many times. The V gene is TRBV4-3, the J gene TRBJ2-7; 7 nucleotides line up with TRBD1. V gave up 0 bases and J gave up 3 bases; unmatched junction bases: 8. This CDR3 contains 16 residues. CDR1 and CDR2 (germline): LGHNA, YSLEER. The CDR3 region is CASSQDRSSGGYEQYF. The CDR3 nucleotides read TGCGCCAGCAGCCAAGATAGGAGCTCAGGGGGCTACGAGCAGTACTTC.

The chain employs TRBV5-1 and TRBJ2-3, with D perhaps TRBD1 (5 bases). Germline V CDR1 and CDR2: SGHRS, YFSETQ. Trimming pared 1 base from V and 0 bases from J, leaving 15 bases between. The CDR3 sequence is 17 residues long. Here the CDR3 reads CASSLFGATLSTDTQYF. The CDR3 DNA sequence: TGCGCCAGCAGCTTGTTTGGGGCCACACTTAGCACAGATACGCAGTATTTT.

The gene calls are TRBV27 and TRBJ1-6; D not resolved. The V end lost 4 bases, the J end lost 13 bases, and 20 bases lay between the germline ends. The CDR3 spans 15 residues. The germline gives CDR1 MNHEY, CDR2 SMNVEV (reference sequence). The CDR3 here is CASSSLTVQEGPLHF. The CDR3 coding sequence is TGTGCCAGCAGTTCCTTGACGGTTCAGGAAGGCCCCCTCCACTTT.

V is TRBV15 and J is TRBJ2-5, with a possible D match to TRBD1 (6 bases). Germline-derived CDR1 and CDR2 are LNHNV and YYDKDF (reference sequence). The germline V and J ends were trimmed by 0 bases and 7 bases, with 15 bases remaining between them. The CDR3 is 15 amino acids. The CDR3 loop reads CATSREMTGQGTQYF. The CDR3 DNA reads TGTGCCACCAGCAGAGAGATGACAGGCCAGGGGACCCAGTACTTC. The full variable domain, completed using reference TRBV15 and TRBJ2-5, is DAMVIQNPRYQVTQFGKPVTLSCSQTLNHNVMYWYQQKSSQAPKLLFHYYDKDFNNEADTPDNFQSRRPNTSFCFLDIRSPGLGDTAMYLCATSREMTGQGTQYFGPGTRLLVL.

This chain connects TRBV9 to TRBJ1-2; TRBD1 matches at 7 bases. Germline V gene sequence: CDR1 SGDLS, CDR2 YYNGEE. With V trimmed by 0 bases and J by 3 bases, 11 bases remained unmatched. The CDR3 has 17 residues. CDR3 in amino acids: CASSVGGTAGGDYGYTF. The CDR3 DNA is TGTGCCAGCAGCGTAGGAGGAACGGCAGGGGGTGACTATGGCTACACCTTC.

This rearrangement joins TRBV30 to TRBJ2-1; 8 bases agree with TRBD2. The CDR3 is 14 amino acids. V lost 4 bases, J lost 4 bases, and 6 bases stayed unmatched. Germline CDR1 is GTSNPN and CDR2 is SVGIG (reference sequence). The CDR3 sequence: CAWTWASGYNEQFF. The CDR3, as DNA: TGTGCCTGGACTTGGGCTAGCGGGTACAATGAGCAGTTCTTC.

J is TRBJ1-4 and V is TRBV12-5; no clear D gene. V dropped 5 bases and J dropped 8 bases, with 9 bases sitting between them. This CDR3 contains 12 residues. Germline loops: CDR1 LGHNT, CDR2 FRNRAP. The DNA for the CDR3 is TGTGCTAGTGGTCTAAGGAGCGAAAAACTGTTTTTT. Translated: CASGLRSEKLFF.

The rearrangement uses TRBV10-3 and TRBJ2-1; D not certain. This CDR3 contains 14 residues. Germline CDR1 ENHRY, CDR2 SYGVKD. V lost 0 bases to trimming and J lost 9 bases, with 12 bases between them. The CDR3 nucleotides are TGTGCCATCAGTGAGTCGATGGGCCGAGCTGAGCAGTTCTTC. Amino acid sequence: CAISESMGRAEQFF.

This chain uses TRBV18 with TRBJ2-7; TRBD2 matches 10 bases. The CDR3 covers 14 residues. J lost 7 bases, V lost 6 bases, and 9 bases had no gene match. CDR1 is KGHSH, CDR2 LQKENI, per germline. The CDR3: CASSPGTSAWEQYF. The CDR3 DNA is TGTGCCAGCTCTCCCGGGACTAGCGCGTGGGAGCAGTACTTC.